The 14 T cell receptor beta chains listed next were all sequenced from one sample in a study of memory CD4+ T cells and cytomegalovirus serostatus. TCRdb's copy holds only in-frame clones and misses some; the assay was immunoSEQ multiplex PCR. The sample yields about 75,000 clones, 60% to 80% seen once. The sort gate was single viable CD3+CD4+CD8-CD45RO+ cells for memory CD4+ T cells. The material sequenced was memory CD4+ T cells from blood. The receptors originated from an adult in good health and CMV-seropositive.

V and J are TRBV2 and TRBJ1-2; a weak D match, TRBD1 (5 bases). The germline V and J ends were trimmed by 3 bases and 14 bases, with 22 bases remaining between them. Germline V gene data show CDR1 as SNHLY and CDR2 as FYNNEI. The CDR3 consists of 14 residues. The CDR3 bases are TGTGCCAGCAGTGAGGACACTCCTGGGATTTTTGAAACCTTC. Translated: CASSEDTPGIFETF.

J is TRBJ2-5 and V is TRBV4-1; 9 nucleotides agree with TRBD1. CDR1 is MGHRA and CDR2 is YSYEKL in the germline V gene. The CDR3 totals 18 residues. Trimming cost V 1 base and J 5 bases; bases outside gene matches: 14. CDR3 nucleotide sequence: TGCGCCAGCAGCCAAGCAAGGTTCGGACAGGGGAGAGGGGAGACCCAGTACTTC. Translated, it gives CASSQARFGQGRGETQYF.

The chain combines TRBV11-3 with TRBJ2-3, with TRBD2 matching over 7 bases. The trim removed 3 bases at V and 0 bases at J, leaving 9 bases unmatched. The CDR3 covers 17 residues. Germline-derived CDR1 and CDR2 are SGHNT and YENEEA. The CDR3 sequence is CASSFGTTVRSTDTQYF. The CDR3 coding sequence is TGTGCCAGCAGCTTCGGGACTACCGTTCGGAGCACAGATACGCAGTATTTT.

This chain connects TRBV15 to TRBJ2-7; D could derive from TRBD1 or TRBD2 (5 bases each). CDR3 length equals 17 residues. The ends were cut back, 1 base at V and 2 bases at J, with 18 bases in the middle. Germline values: CDR1 LNHNV, CDR2 YYDKDF (reference sequence). The CDR3 DNA reads TGTGCCACCAGCAGAGCCCGGGGCCCACAGGCAACCTACGAGCAGTACTTC. Translating it yields CATSRARGPQATYEQYF.

A few counts support this clone. V is TRBV10-1 and J is TRBJ2-7, with D possibly called TRBD1 or TRBD2 (5 bases each). Deletions cut 3 bases from V and 6 bases from J, with 15 bases between. The CDR3 spans 14 residues. Germline V gene lookup returns CDR1 WNHNN and CDR2 SYGVQD (reference sequence). The CDR3 spells CASSDGATRGEQYF. The DNA for the CDR3 is TGCGCCAGCAGTGATGGGGCGACTCGGGGCGAGCAGTACTTC.

V is TRBV6-1 and J is TRBJ1-1; D is ambiguous. The CDR3 has 14 amino acids. The ends were cut back, 1 base at V and 5 bases at J, with 11 bases in the middle. Per germline, CDR1 MNHNS and CDR2 SASEGT. CDR3 region: CASSEDTRGTEAFF. CDR3 sequence (DNA): TGTGCCAGCAGTGAAGACACCCGAGGAACTGAAGCTTTCTTT.

Notes on this clone: The germline gene is not matched at one end of the junction; a read error may be the cause. The rearrangement uses TRBV2 and TRBJ1-4; 7 bases agree with TRBD1. Germline V gene data show CDR1 as SNHLY and CDR2 as FYNNEI. The CDR3 is made up of 12 amino acids. CDR3 nucleotide sequence: TGTGCCAGCAGTGAAGCAGGGGGCGGCGCATTATTT. Translating gives CASSEAGGGALF.

The rearrangement links TRBV7-2 to TRBJ2-3; D unresolved. Germline CDR1 is SGHTA and CDR2 is FQGNSA. The CDR3 loop spans 17 amino acids. V was pared by 0 bases and J by 0 bases, with 13 bases between. The CDR3 sequence is CASSLAPRGRSTDTQYF. CDR3 DNA sequence: TGTGCCAGCAGCTTAGCCCCCCGTGGGCGGAGCACAGATACGCAGTATTTT.

The chain links TRBV18 to TRBJ2-1, with TRBD2 matching over 8 bases. The V segment lost 0 bases and the J segment 8 bases; nucleotides outside the gene matches: 3. The CDR3 sequence is 14 residues long. The germline CDR1 and CDR2 sequences are KGHSH and LQKENI. The CDR3 DNA sequence: TGTGCCAGCTCACCACCGGGACTAGGGGATGAGCAGTTCTTC. Amino acid sequence: CASSPPGLGDEQFF.

The rearrangement links TRBV11-2 to TRBJ2-5, with 8 bases that match TRBD2. Per germline, CDR1 SGHAT and CDR2 FQNNGV. This CDR3 contains 16 residues. V shed 5 bases, J shed 4 bases, and the junction held 12 bases outside the gene matches. CDR3 protein: CASSRGSGGGGETQYF. CDR3 coding DNA: TGTGCCAGCAGCAGGGGGTCGGGAGGGGGAGGAGAGACCCAGTACTTC.

The chain employs TRBV11-3 and TRBJ2-5; 12 positions agree with TRBD2. Germline CDR1 is SGHNT and CDR2 is YENEEA. The CDR3 spans 16 residues. Trimming removed 5 bases from V and 5 bases from J; junction bases left unmatched: 9. The CDR3 reads CASSHLAGGREETQYF. CDR3 coding DNA: TGTGCCAGCAGCCACCTAGCGGGGGGGAGAGAGGAGACCCAGTACTTC.

The V call is TRBV5-1, the J call TRBJ2-6; D gene ambiguous. Trimming removed 3 bases at V and 0 bases at J, with 7 bases between. Germline V gene lookup returns CDR1 SGHRS and CDR2 YFSETQ. This CDR3 is built from 15 residues. For the CDR3, the DNA is TGCGCCAGCAGCTCCGGGTTCTCTGGGGCCAACGTCCTGACTTTC. Amino acid sequence: CASSSGFSGANVLTF.

This sequence joins TRBV28 and TRBJ1-2, with 12 nucleotides matching TRBD1. V shed 5 bases, J shed 7 bases, and the junction held 11 bases outside the gene matches. The CDR3 length is 16 residues. The V gene's germline CDR1 is MDHEN and CDR2 SYDVKM. CDR3 protein: CASSLPTGQGAGGYTF. CDR3 DNA sequence: TGTGCCAGCAGTCTTCCTACGGGACAGGGGGCGGGTGGCTACACCTTC.

The chain employs TRBV15 and TRBJ2-3, with 8 bases matching TRBD2. V was clipped by 1 base and J by 0 bases; unmatched bases: 0. CDR3 length: 15 residues. Germline loops: CDR1 LNHNV, CDR2 YYDKDF (reference sequence). This CDR3 is CATSRGLASTDTQYF. The CDR3 DNA is TGTGCCACCAGCAGAGGACTAGCGAGCACAGATACGCAGTATTTT. Full variable domain (remainder filled in from reference TRBV15 and TRBJ2-3): DAMVIQNPRYQVTQFGKPVTLSCSQTLNHNVMYWYQQKSSQAPKLLFHYYDKDFNNEADTPDNFQSRRPNTSFCFLDIRSPGLGDTAMYLCATSRGLASTDTQYFGPGTRLTVL.